A selection of T cell receptor beta chains follows, all from one sample in a study of technical replicates of blood from a few donors. Profiling relied on immunoSEQ multiplex PCR, and the TCRdb table lists in-frame clones only, not all of them. The sample contains under 70,000 clones, around 83% of which appear only once. The specimen sequenced was PBMCs. Source of these receptors: a human donor in good health. Some clones in this sample may be carry-over from other donors' samples. Each CDR3 is given with its conserved first and last residue. A D gene is named only where the DNA matches it firmly. Not every row has a clone size; where given, it reads once, few, many or a size class.

TRBV6-5	TRBJ1-2	-	TRBD1	CASSYLTGQGGLGYTF	TGTGCCAGCAGTTACTTGACTGGACAGGGGGGCTTGGGCTACACCTTC
TRBV2	TRBJ2-7	-	-	CASSPGGSLLRADF	TGTGCCAGCAGCCCAGGGGGGTCACTCCTACGAGCAGACTTC
TRBV4-1	TRBJ1-1	-	-	CASRGAEFPNTEAFF	TGCGCCAGCAGGGGGGCCGAGTTCCCTAACACTGAAGCTTTCTTT
TRBV9	TRBJ1-2	once	-	CASSAVQGYYTF	TGTGCCAGCAGCGCGGTACAGGGTTACTACACCTTC
TRBV5-1	TRBJ2-5	-	TRBD2	CASSLAGGREGETQYF	TGCGCCAGCAGCTTGGCGGGCGGGAGAGAGGGTGAGACCCAGTACTTC
TRBV19	TRBJ2-7	-	TRBD2	CASSIGTSGKGEQYF	TGTGCCAGTAGTATTGGGACTAGTGGGAAAGGCGAGCAGTACTTC
TRBV5-6	TRBJ2-3	-	TRBD2	CASRLAGATDTQYF	TGTGCCAGCAGGCTAGCGGGAGCCACAGATACGCAGTATTTT
TRBV7-9	TRBJ2-1	-	-	CASRAGARNEQFF	TGTGCCAGCAGGGCGGGGGCCCGGAATGAGCAGTTCTTC
TRBV18	TRBJ2-7	-	TRBD1	CASSPSGQGVGEQYF	TGTGCCAGCTCACCATCGGGACAGGGGGTCGGCGAGCAGTACTTC
TRBV9	TRBJ1-1	-	-	CASSFTGHPNTEAFF	TGTGCCAGCAGCTTTACGGGACACCCGAACACTGAAGCTTTCTTT
TRBV29-1	TRBJ1-2	-	-	CQAGDHGYTF	TGCCAGGCAGGGGATCATGGCTACACCTTC
TRBV2	TRBJ1-6	-	-	CASRPGFQNSPLHF	TGTGCCAGCAGACCAGGATTCCAGAATTCACCCCTCCACTTT
TRBV7-9	TRBJ1-2	-	TRBD1	CASSLGRGQENGYTF	TGTGCCAGCAGCTTAGGGAGGGGGCAAGAAAATGGCTACACCTTC
TRBV5-1	TRBJ2-5	-	TRBD1	CASSYDRGPETQYF	TGCGCCAGCAGCTACGACAGGGGGCCAGAGACCCAGTACTTC
TRBV29-1	TRBJ1-5	-	-	CSVEVNSNQPQHF	TGCAGCGTGGAAGTAAATAGCAATCAGCCCCAGCATTTT
TRBV7-3	TRBJ1-1	-	-	CASRAGSNTEAFF	TGTGCCAGCAGGGCAGGGTCGAACACTGAAGCTTTCTTT
TRBV7-9	TRBJ2-2	once	TRBD1	CASSVDRGLTGELFF	TGTGCCAGCAGCGTGGACAGGGGGCTGACCGGGGAGCTGTTTTTT
TRBV7-2	TRBJ2-3	-	TRBD2	CASSLATLAGDTQYF	TGTGCCAGCAGCTTAGCGACCCTAGCGGGGGATACGCAGTATTTT
TRBV19	TRBJ2-5	few	TRBD2	CASSIVWTSGQETQYF	TGTGCCAGTAGTATAGTGTGGACTAGCGGTCAAGAGACCCAGTACTTC
TRBV7-9	TRBJ1-1	-	TRBD1	CASSLDRGATEAFF	TGTGCCAGCAGCTTGGACAGGGGGGCCACTGAAGCTTTCTTT